This T cell receptor (beta chain) is drawn from a study of T cell responses to AZD1222 COVID-19 vaccine. Second-dose recipients at about 4 or about 12 weeks were treated as one pooled group. This clone was observed a single time. Using immunoSEQ multiplex PCR, the repertoire was profiled, and TCRdb retains in-frame clones only, with some absent. The data show roughly 140,000 clones, with about 88% seen just once and 3% to 3.5% held by the top ten. The length of the CDR3 is 15 residues. Germline CDR1 reads SGHTA; CDR2 reads FQGTGA. V trimming: 1 base; J trimming: 1 base; junction bases outside the gene matches: 3.

The V and J genes are TRBV7-3 and TRBJ1-1; the match to TRBD1 covers 7 bases. This TCR came from an adult who received the AZD1222 COVID-19 vaccine. Sequencing was performed on peripheral blood, taken 28 days after the second AZD1222 dose. CDR3 sequence (DNA): TGTGCCAGCAGCTTAATGCCAGGGGGGAACACTGAAGCTTTCTTT. Translated: CASSLMPGGNTEAFF.